This is a list of T cell receptor beta chains from one sample in a study of blood T cell repertoires in COVID-19. Libraries were prepared by immunoSEQ multiplex PCR; TCRdb keeps only in-frame clonotypes and omits some of them. Of 250,000 to 300,000 clones in the sample, roughly 90% were seen once. The material sequenced was PBMCs or T cells enriched from blood (not recorded which). Source of these receptors: a woman in her twenties or thirties who had recovered from COVID-19. Both conserved end residues are part of each CDR3. Each record gives: J gene, clone size, D gene, V gene, CDR3 protein, CDR3 DNA. The D gene is left open where the match is weak. A row's size may be missing; if present it is once, few, many or a size class.

TRBJ2-3 once . TRBV11-2 CASSLRLTADTQYF TGTGCCAGCAGCCTAAGACTGACGGCAGATACGCAGTATTTT
TRBJ1-1 . . TRBV5-4 CASSLGPPTSNTEAFF TGTGCCAGCAGCTTGGGACCGCCGACATCGAACACTGAAGCTTTCTTT
TRBJ2-6 . TRBD1 TRBV9 CASTGTGHSGANVLTF TGTGCCAGTACCGGGACAGGGCACTCTGGGGCCAACGTCCTGACTTTC
TRBJ2-7 . . TRBV27 CASSPQRGLYTYEQYF TGTGCCAGCAGTCCCCAGAGGGGACTCTATACCTACGAGCAGTACTTC
TRBJ2-7 . . TRBV6-5 CASSSYSYEQYF TGTGCCAGCAGTTCGTACTCCTACGAGCAGTACTTC
TRBJ2-3 . TRBD1 TRBV28 CASSSFRGRTSTDTQYF TGTGCCAGCAGTTCCTTCAGGGGGCGGACATCCACAGATACGCAGTATTTT
TRBJ1-1 . . TRBV9 CASSSRHQNTEAFF TGTGCCAGCAGCTCGCGACACCAGAACACTGAAGCTTTCTTT
TRBJ2-1 . TRBD2 TRBV6-2/TRBV6-3 CASSWGGSGRHREQFF TGTGCCAGCAGTTGGGGGGGGAGCGGGAGGCATCGAGAGCAGTTCTTC
TRBJ2-3 . TRBD1 TRBV3-1/TRBV3-2 CASSHRVGQGFADTQYF TGTGCCAGCAGCCACCGAGTCGGACAGGGGTTCGCAGATACGCAGTATTTT
TRBJ2-7 once . TRBV28 CASTPFTELWSYEQYF TGTGCCAGCACGCCTTTCACCGAGCTTTGGTCCTACGAGCAGTACTTC
TRBJ1-1 . TRBD1 TRBV3-1/TRBV3-2 CASSQRGQSTEAFF TGTGCCAGCAGCCAAAGGGGACAGAGCACTGAAGCTTTCTTT
TRBJ2-7 . . TRBV5-4 CASSLVGRSYEQYF TGTGCCAGCAGCTTGGTGGGGAGATCCTACGAGCAGTACTTC
TRBJ2-7 few TRBD2 TRBV19 CASSIQREAEQYF TGTGCCAGTAGTATCCAGCGGGAGGCCGAGCAGTACTTC
TRBJ1-3 few . TRBV20-1 CSASFSYGNTIYF TGCAGTGCTAGTTTCAGTTACGGAAACACCATATATTTT
TRBJ2-6 . . TRBV12-3/TRBV12-4 CASTWLGANVLTF TGTGCCAGCACATGGCTTGGGGCCAACGTCCTGACTTTC
TRBJ1-3 . TRBD1 TRBV5-6 CASSAPGQGNTIYF TGTGCCAGCAGCGCCCCGGGACAGGGAAACACCATATATTTT
TRBJ2-7 . TRBD2 TRBV2 CASSRGLAIEQYF TGTGCCAGCAGCCGCGGACTAGCCATCGAGCAGTACTTC
TRBJ2-1 . TRBD2 TRBV27 CASSLLGLARNEQFF TGTGCCAGCAGTTTGTTGGGACTAGCTAGGAATGAGCAGTTCTTC
TRBJ1-1 . TRBD1 TRBV4-3 CASSQDGTGVRANTEAFF TGCGCCAGCAGCCAAGACGGGACAGGGGTCCGGGCGAACACTGAAGCTTTCTTT
TRBJ2-1 . TRBD2 TRBV5-1 CASSRPSGNYNEQFF TGCGCCAGCAGCCGCCCTAGCGGGAACTACAATGAGCAGTTCTTC
TRBJ1-5 . TRBD1 TRBV30 CAWSRQGLKPQHF TGTGCCTGGAGCAGACAGGGGCTAAAGCCCCAGCATTTT
TRBJ1-5 . . TRBV2 CASSRGGGSNQPQHF TGTGCCAGCAGCCGAGGGGGGGGGAGCAATCAGCCCCAGCATTTT
TRBJ2-1 . . TRBV27 CASSFEGSYNEQFF TGTGCCAGCAGTTTCGAGGGCAGCTACAATGAGCAGTTCTTC
TRBJ2-7 once . TRBV21-1 CASSGWTTGTGYDEQYF TGTGCCAGCAGCGGATGGACGACCGGGACAGGCTATGACGAGCAGTACTTC
TRBJ1-4 . . TRBV18 CASSPGLAEKLFF TGTGCCAGCTCACCGGGGCTGGCTGAAAAACTGTTTTTT
TRBJ2-3 . . TRBV6-4 CASSDEGGTDTQYF TGTGCCAGCAGTGACGAAGGGGGTACGGATACGCAGTATTTT
TRBJ1-4 . TRBD1 TRBV13 CASSPTGGGKLFF TGTGCCAGCAGCCCCACAGGGGGAGGAAAACTGTTTTTT
TRBJ1-1 . . TRBV9 CASSVEAGWNTEAFF TGTGCCAGCAGCGTAGAAGCAGGTTGGAACACTGAAGCTTTCTTT
TRBJ2-3 . . TRBV5-1 CASSLLATRGDTQYF TGCGCCAGCAGCTTACTAGCGACCAGGGGAGATACGCAGTATTTT
TRBJ2-5 . TRBD2 TRBV7-2 CASSLRRGLAGEETQYF TGTGCCAGCAGCTTAAGACGCGGACTAGCGGGAGAAGAGACCCAGTACTTC
TRBJ2-3 . TRBD2 TRBV5-4 CASSLWGRDSQDTQYF TGTGCCAGCAGCTTGTGGGGGAGGGATAGTCAGGATACGCAGTATTTT
TRBJ1-2 . TRBD1 TRBV27 CASSLMGRGQGNYGYTF TGTGCCAGCAGTTTAATGGGACGGGGACAGGGTAACTATGGCTACACCTTC
TRBJ2-7 . TRBD2 TRBV5-4 CASAGANSYEQYF TGTGCCAGCGCGGGAGCCAACAGCTACGAGCAGTACTTC
TRBJ1-2 . . TRBV3-1/TRBV3-2 CASSRSQSGGYGYTF TGTGCCAGCAGCCGGAGCCAGAGTGGAGGGTATGGCTACACCTTC
TRBJ1-2 once TRBD1 TRBV14 CASSQTGFYGYTF TGTGCCAGCAGCCAGACAGGGTTCTATGGCTACACCTTC
TRBJ1-5 . TRBD1 TRBV7-3 CASSPPGQGFSNQPQHF TGTGCCAGCAGCCCCCCCGGACAGGGCTTTAGCAATCAGCCCCAGCATTTT
TRBJ2-7 . TRBD1 TRBV5-4 CASSVGSGTGSYEQYF TGTGCCAGCAGTGTGGGGTCCGGGACAGGATCCTACGAGCAGTACTTC